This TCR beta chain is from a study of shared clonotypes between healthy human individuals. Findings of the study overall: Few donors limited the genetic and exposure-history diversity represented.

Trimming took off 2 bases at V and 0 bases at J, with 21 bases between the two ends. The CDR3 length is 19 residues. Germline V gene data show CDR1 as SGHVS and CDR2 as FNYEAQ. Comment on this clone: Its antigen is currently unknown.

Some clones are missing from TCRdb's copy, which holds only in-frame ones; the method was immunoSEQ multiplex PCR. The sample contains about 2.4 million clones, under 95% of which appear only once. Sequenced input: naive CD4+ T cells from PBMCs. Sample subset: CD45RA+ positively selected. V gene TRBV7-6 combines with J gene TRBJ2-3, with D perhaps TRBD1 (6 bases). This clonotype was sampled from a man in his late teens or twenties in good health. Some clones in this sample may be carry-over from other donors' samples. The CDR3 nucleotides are TGTGCCAGCAGCTTATTGTATGGACAGAAATCAACTAGCACAGATACGCAGTATTTT. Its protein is CASSLLYGQKSTSTDTQYF.